This T cell receptor beta chain stems from a study of T-cell reconstitution after alpha-beta-depleted transplantation in children. Unique molecular identifiers were used in preparing the TCRbeta library. TCRdb itself ran the PCR reads through MiXCR, one entry per CDR3 protein. The data contain 600,000 to 700,000 distinct CDR3 sequences, approximately 16% of them singletons. This CDR3 has 15 amino acids. J lost 5 bases, V lost 7 bases, and 10 bases had no gene match. In this sample, this clonotype turned up many times. Sample: PBMCs from the stem cell graft donor, taken from the stem cell graft. The clonotype was recovered from a human donor who donated a stem cell graft to a child with acute myeloid leukemia. This sequence joins TRBV12-3 or TRBV12-4 and TRBJ2-1; 8 bases map to TRBD1. CDR3 DNA sequence: TGTGCCAGCACCGCCGCGGGACAGGCTGACAATGAGCAGTTCTTC. It codes for CASTAAGQADNEQFF.